The entry below describes one T cell receptor (beta chain). The antigen remains undetermined. Everyone who donated was a Caucasian adult who lived in Nashville, Tennessee. J lost 7 bases, V lost 1 base, and 6 bases had no gene match. The germline gives CDR1 SEHNR, CDR2 FQNEAQ (reference sequence). This CDR3 has 15 residues. This sample was included in a study of shared clonotypes between healthy human individuals. The sorted-subset replicate PCRs were given 150 to 250 ng DNA, which is tens of thousands of T cell genomes. Original data processing: Sequence data from immunoSEQ were junction-only and lacked quality scores; consequently, filtering differed. Clones were read by immunoSEQ multiplex PCR, and TCRdb kept only the in-frame ones, dropping some. The D gene and trimming were derived from the DNA, and the V and J assignments and clone size from that table. The data show roughly 1 million clones, 70% to 80% seen once.

Study-wide results and caveats: Clonotypes which were not shared had lower generation probabilities than clonotypes that all four donors shared.

The receptor was isolated from a man between 18 and 35 years old in good health. Some clones in this sample may be carry-over from other donors' samples. The rearrangement joins TRBV7-9 to TRBJ1-5; 8 bases align to TRBD1. Sequenced: memory CD4+ T cells from PBMCs. Subset reported: CD45RA-negative fraction. CDR3 region: CASSLGATGVQPQHF. The DNA for the CDR3 is TGTGCCAGCAGCTTAGGGGCGACAGGGGTGCAGCCCCAGCATTTT.